This TCR beta chain is from a study of blood T cell repertoires in COVID-19. Sequenced by immunoSEQ multiplex PCR; TCRdb stores in-frame clones only, minus some. Of 150,000 to 200,000 clones in the sample, around 84% were seen once. The CDR3 length is 14 residues. Germline V gene data show CDR1 as MNHNS and CDR2 as SASEGT. V was cut by 3 bases and J by 2 bases, with 10 bases left in between. This clone was seen only once. The chain combines TRBV6-1 with TRBJ1-2; maybe TRBD1 (5 bases). This receptor was identified in a woman of 80 years or more with acute or convalescent COVID-19. The sequencing sample was made of peripheral blood. The CDR3 nucleotides read TGTGCCAGCAGTGACAGGGTTCTAAACTATGGCTACACCTTC. It encodes CASSDRVLNYGYTF.